These 4 T cell receptor beta chains were sequenced from one sample in a study of STAT3 mutations in large granular lymphocyte leukemia. Study-wide points: At least one immunodominant TCR beta clonotype appeared in every T-cell large granular lymphocyte leukemia patient.

Their antigens remain unidentified. Assay: immunoSEQ multiplex PCR; the TCRdb copy retains only in-frame clones and omits some. The sample shows 35,000 to 40,000 clones, over 75% of them seen only once. The specimen was PBMCs. These receptor sequences come from a human donor with T large granular lymphocyte leukemia. Some clones in this sample may be carry-over from other donors' samples.

The J gene is TRBJ1-5, the V gene TRBV6-5; maybe TRBD1 (5 bases). The germline V gene encodes CDR1 MNHEY and CDR2 SVGAGI. The V end was cut by 8 bases, the J end by 0 bases, with 8 bases between. This CDR3 region has 13 residues. CDR3 protein: CASQGASNQPQHF. Written as DNA, the CDR3 is TGTGCCAGCCAGGGTGCTAGCAATCAGCCCCAGCATTTT.

The chain carries TRBV5-4 and TRBJ1-2; no clear D. Germline CDR1 reads SGHNT; CDR2 reads YYREEE (reference sequence). V lost 1 base and J lost 4, with 11 bases in between. The CDR3 covers 14 residues. Here the CDR3 reads CASSLSGIPYGYTF. CDR3 in DNA: TGTGCCAGCAGCTTGTCAGGCATACCCTATGGCTACACCTTC.

The chain links TRBV18 to TRBJ2-5; TRBD1 might be the D (6 bases). V was trimmed by 4 bases and J by 2 bases, leaving 11 bases between them. The CDR3 totals 14 residues. CDR1 is KGHSH and CDR2 is LQKENI in the germline V gene. Here the CDR3 DNA reads TGTGCCAGCTCACTGACAGGCCTACAAGAGACCCAGTACTTC. This sequence encodes CASSLTGLQETQYF.

The count of this clone is one. The V call is TRBV5-1, the J call TRBJ1-6; 7 bases are shared with TRBD1. The CDR3 is 15 amino acids. V dropped 4 bases and J dropped 7; count of bases not matched to a gene: 8. Per germline, CDR1 SGHRS and CDR2 YFSETQ. The CDR3 DNA follows: TGCGCCAGCAGCCACGGGACAGTTGGCAATTCACCCCTCCACTTT. It specifies CASSHGTVGNSPLHF.